This section outlines one TCR beta chain sequence together with its context. The antigen remains undetermined. The method was immunoSEQ multiplex PCR; TCRdb's version includes in-frame clones alone and lacks a portion of them. The sample shows more than 45,000 clones, about 83% of them seen only once. The sample originates from a study of OX40 agonist ivuxolimab in advanced cancers. Study-wide findings and caveats: Averaging showed that CD8+ T cells had more expanded clones than CD4+ did.

Systemic immunosuppression or a history of autoimmune disease excluded patients. The CDR3 is made up of 13 amino acids. The germline CDR1 and CDR2 sequences are SGHVS and FQNEAQ. V trimming: 3 bases; J trimming: 5 bases; junction bases outside the gene matches: 2. The chain uses TRBV7-8 and TRBJ1-1; 8 nucleotides match TRBD1. The clonotype was recovered from an adult with an advanced solid tumor such as melanoma, head and neck, liver or kidney cancer. The source material was CD4+ or CD8+ T cells sorted from blood, sampled in a trial of the OX40 agonist ivuxolimab. CDR3 residues: CASSFQGATEAFF. The CDR3 DNA is TGTGCCAGCAGCTTTCAGGGGGCTACTGAAGCTTTCTTT.